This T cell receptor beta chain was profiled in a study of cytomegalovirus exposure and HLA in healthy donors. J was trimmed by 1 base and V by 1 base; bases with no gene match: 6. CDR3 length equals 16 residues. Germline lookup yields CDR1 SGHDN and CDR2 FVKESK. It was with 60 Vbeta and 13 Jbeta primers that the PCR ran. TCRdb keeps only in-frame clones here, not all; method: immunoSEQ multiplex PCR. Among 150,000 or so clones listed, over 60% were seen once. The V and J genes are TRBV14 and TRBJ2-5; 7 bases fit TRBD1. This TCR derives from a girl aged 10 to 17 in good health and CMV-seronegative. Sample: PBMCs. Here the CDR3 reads CASSQVKGASQETQYF. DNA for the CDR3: TGTGCCAGCAGCCAAGTCAAGGGGGCATCCCAAGAGACCCAGTACTTC. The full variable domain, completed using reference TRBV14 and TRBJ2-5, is EAGVTQFPSHSVIEKGQTVTLRCDPISGHDNLYWYRRVMGKEIKFLLHFVKESKQDESGMPNNRFLAERTGGTYSTLKVQPAELEDSGVYFCASSQVKGASQETQYFGPGTRLLVL.